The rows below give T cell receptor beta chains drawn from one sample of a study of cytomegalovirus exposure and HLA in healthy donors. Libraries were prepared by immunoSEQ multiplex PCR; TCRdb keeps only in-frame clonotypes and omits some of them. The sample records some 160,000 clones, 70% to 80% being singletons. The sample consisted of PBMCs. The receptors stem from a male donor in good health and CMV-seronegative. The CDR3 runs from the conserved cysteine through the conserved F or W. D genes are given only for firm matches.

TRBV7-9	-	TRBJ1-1	CASSFSGNTEAFF
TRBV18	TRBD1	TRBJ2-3	CASSTRTGPGTDTQYF
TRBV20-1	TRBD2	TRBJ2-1	CSASSGIRQFF
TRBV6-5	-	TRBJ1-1	CASSSKQESNTEAFF
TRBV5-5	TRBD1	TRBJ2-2	CASSLDRVGELFF
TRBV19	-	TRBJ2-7	CASSSGLLDDPYEQYF
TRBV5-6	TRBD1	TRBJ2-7	CASSLGQGVQYF
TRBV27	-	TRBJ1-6	CASKLTPPDSPLHF
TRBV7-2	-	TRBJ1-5	CASSPARGPQHF
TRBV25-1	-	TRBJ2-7	CASSDLSGGNSYEQYF
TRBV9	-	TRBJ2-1	CASSVAVSSYNEQFF
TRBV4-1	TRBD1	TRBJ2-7	CASSQPSRDRGNEQYF
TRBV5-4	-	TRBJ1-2	CASSSQQVGYTF
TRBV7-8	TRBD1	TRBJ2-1	CASSLGQGARYEQFF
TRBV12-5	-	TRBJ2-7	CASGTGTLYEQYF
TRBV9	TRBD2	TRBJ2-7	CASSASGKPTVEQYF
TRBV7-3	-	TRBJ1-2	CASSLSGTTNYGYTF
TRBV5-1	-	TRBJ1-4	CASKQGSTNEKLFF
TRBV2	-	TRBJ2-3	CASSPQAGVIGADTQYF
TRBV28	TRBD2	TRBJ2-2	CASSLLAGGRKGNSGELFF
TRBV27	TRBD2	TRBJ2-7	CASGPGGTRFYEQYF
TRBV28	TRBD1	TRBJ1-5	CASTGQGGLNSNQPQHF
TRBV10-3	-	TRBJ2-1	CAISDREKGQREQFF
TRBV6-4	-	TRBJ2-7	CAIGEAEKPYEQYF
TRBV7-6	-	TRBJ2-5	CASSLGTRSPWEETQYF
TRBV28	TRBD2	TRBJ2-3	CASSLAGARDTQYF
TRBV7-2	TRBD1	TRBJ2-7	CASSYDRDLSYEQYF
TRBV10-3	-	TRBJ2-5	CAISHAGKETQYF
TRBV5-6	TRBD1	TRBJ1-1	CASSPPGQRNTEAFF
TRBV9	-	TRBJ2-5	CASSVGDGAQETQYF
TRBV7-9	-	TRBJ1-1	CSSSLSGSEAFF
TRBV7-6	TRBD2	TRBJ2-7	CASSLAAGGGEQYF
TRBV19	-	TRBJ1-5	CASIPEHIFNQPQHF
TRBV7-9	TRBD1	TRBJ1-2	CASSLSGGYGYTF
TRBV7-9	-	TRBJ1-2	CASSPRVSYGYTF
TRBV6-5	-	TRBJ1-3	CASRPAESSGNTIYF
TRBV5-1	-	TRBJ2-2	CASSLYPGATGELFF
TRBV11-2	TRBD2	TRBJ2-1	CASSPVSGSSHEQFF
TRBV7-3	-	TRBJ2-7	CASSQARGYEQYF
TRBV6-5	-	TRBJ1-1	CASSLDIRGWNEAFF
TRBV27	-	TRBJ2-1	CASSARDTRSYNEQFF
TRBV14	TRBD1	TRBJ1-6	CASSQVSGGLFALHF
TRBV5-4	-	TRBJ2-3	CASSLGSGPTDTQYF
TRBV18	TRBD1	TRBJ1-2	CASSPTGVDGYTF
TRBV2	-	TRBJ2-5	CASSEGRGKETQYF
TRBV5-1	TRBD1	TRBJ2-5	CASSLDGTGQETQYF
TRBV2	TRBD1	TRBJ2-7	CASSLWDRGNEQYF
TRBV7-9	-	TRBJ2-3	CASSFGGGTDTQYF
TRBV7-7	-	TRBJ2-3	CASSLGLAEDTQYF
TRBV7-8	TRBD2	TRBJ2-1	CASSVSGTSYNEQFF
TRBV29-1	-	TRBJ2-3	CSVMTSIAPDTQYF
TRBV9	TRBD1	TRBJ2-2	CASSLSPGTANTGELFF